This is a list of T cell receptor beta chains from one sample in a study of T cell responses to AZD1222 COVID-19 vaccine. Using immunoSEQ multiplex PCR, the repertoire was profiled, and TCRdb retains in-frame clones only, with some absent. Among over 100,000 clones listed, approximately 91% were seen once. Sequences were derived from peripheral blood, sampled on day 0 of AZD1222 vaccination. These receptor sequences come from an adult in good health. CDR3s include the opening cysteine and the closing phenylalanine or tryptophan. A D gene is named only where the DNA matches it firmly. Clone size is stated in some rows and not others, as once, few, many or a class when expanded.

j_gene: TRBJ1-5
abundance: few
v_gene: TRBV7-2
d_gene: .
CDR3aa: CASSPDSNQPQHF
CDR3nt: TGTGCCAGCAGCCCAGATAGCAATCAGCCCCAGCATTTT

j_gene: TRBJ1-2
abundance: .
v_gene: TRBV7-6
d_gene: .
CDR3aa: CASSLEGSGTVYGYTF
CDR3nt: TGTGCCAGCAGCTTAGAAGGGTCAGGGACGGTATATGGCTACACCTTC

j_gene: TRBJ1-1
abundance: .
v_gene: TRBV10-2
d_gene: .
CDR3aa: CASQTRSVNTEAFF
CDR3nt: TGCGCCAGTCAAACCCGCAGCGTGAACACTGAAGCTTTCTTT

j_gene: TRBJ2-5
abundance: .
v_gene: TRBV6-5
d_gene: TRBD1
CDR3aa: CASRKTGIETQYF
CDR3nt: TGTGCCAGCAGAAAGACAGGGATTGAGACCCAGTACTTC

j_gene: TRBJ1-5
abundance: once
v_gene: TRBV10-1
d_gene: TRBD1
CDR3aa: CASSEDRLRPQHF
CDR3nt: TGCGCCAGCAGCGAGGACAGGTTGCGGCCCCAGCATTTT

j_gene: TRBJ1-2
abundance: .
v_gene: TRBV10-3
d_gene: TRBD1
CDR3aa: CAISEPGQKNGYTF
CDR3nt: TGTGCCATCAGTGAGCCGGGACAGAAGAATGGCTACACCTTC

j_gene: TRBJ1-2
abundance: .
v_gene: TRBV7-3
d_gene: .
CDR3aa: CASSPTGADYGYTF
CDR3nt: TGTGCCAGCAGCCCCACGGGTGCGGACTATGGCTACACCTTC

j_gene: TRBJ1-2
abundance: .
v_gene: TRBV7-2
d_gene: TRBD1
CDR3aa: CASSFPQGAANYGYTF
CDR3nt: TGTGCCAGCAGCTTCCCACAGGGGGCAGCTAACTATGGCTACACCTTC

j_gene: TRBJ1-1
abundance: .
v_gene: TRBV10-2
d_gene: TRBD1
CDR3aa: CASTTGGITEAFF
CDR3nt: TGCGCCAGCACAACAGGGGGCATCACTGAAGCTTTCTTT

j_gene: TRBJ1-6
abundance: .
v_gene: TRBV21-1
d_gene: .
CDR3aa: CASSKGGERFSPLHF
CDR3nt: TGTGCCAGCAGCAAGGGGGGGGAACGATTTTCACCCCTCCACTTT

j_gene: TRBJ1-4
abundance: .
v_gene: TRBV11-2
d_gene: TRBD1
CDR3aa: CASSPWRDRAEKLFF
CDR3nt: TGTGCCAGCAGCCCATGGAGGGACAGGGCTGAAAAACTGTTTTTT

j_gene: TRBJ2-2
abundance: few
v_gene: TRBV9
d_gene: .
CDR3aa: CASSEPLSAGTGELFF
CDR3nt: TGTGCCAGCAGCGAGCCCCTGAGCGCTGGCACCGGGGAGCTGTTTTTT

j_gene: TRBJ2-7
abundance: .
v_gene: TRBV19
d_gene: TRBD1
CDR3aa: CASSIEVQGVYEQYF
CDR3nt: TGTGCCAGTAGTATAGAGGTACAGGGGGTCTACGAGCAGTACTTC

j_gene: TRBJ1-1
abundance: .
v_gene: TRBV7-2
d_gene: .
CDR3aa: CASSFSVTEAFF
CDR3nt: TGTGCCAGCAGCTTTTCGGTTACTGAAGCTTTCTTT

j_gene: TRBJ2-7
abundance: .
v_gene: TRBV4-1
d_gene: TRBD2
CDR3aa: CASSKSGGRSYEQYF
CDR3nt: TGCGCCAGCAGTAAAAGCGGGGGTCGGTCCTACGAGCAGTACTTC

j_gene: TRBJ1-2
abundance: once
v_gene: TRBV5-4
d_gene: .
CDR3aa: CASSPGHLYGYTF
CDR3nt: TGTGCCAGCAGCCCCGGACACCTCTATGGCTACACCTTC

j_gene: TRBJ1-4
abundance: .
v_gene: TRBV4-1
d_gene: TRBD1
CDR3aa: CASSGRDRLNEKLFF
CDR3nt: TGCGCCAGCAGCGGCCGGGACAGGTTAAATGAAAAACTGTTTTTT

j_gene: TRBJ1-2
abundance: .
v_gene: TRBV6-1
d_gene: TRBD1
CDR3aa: CASSEVMTGDGYTF
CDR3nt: TGTGCCAGCAGTGAAGTGATGACAGGGGATGGCTACACCTTC

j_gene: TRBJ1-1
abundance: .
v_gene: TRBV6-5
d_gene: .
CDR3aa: CASRSQGGNTEAFF
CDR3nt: TGTGCCAGCAGAAGCCAAGGGGGGAACACTGAAGCTTTCTTT

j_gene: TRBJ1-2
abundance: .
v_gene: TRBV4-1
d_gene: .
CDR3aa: CASAISDGNYGYTF
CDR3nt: TGCGCCAGCGCTATATCGGACGGTAACTATGGCTACACCTTC

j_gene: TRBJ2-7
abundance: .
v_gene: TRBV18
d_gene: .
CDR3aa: CASSPGGDRNYEQYF
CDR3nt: TGTGCCAGCTCACCAGGAGGGGACAGAAACTACGAGCAGTACTTC

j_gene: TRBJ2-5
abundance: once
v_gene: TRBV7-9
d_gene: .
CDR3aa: CASSSAGWASETQYF
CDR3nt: TGTGCCAGCAGCTCCGCGGGGTGGGCGTCGGAGACCCAGTACTTC

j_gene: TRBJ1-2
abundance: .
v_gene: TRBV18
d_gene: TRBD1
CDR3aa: CASSLGTGGGGYTF
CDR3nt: TGTGCCAGCTCACTCGGGACAGGGGGAGGTGGCTACACCTTC

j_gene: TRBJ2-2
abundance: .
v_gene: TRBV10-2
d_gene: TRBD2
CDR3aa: CASSDKREGTGELFF
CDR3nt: TGCGCCAGCAGTGACAAGCGGGAGGGTACCGGGGAGCTGTTTTTT

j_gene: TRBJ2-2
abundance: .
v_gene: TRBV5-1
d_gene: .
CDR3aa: CASSPTSLNTGELFF
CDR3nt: TGCGCCAGCAGCCCCACTAGCTTGAACACCGGGGAGCTGTTTTTT

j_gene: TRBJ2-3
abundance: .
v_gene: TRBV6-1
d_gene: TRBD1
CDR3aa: CASSERTGGWADTQYF
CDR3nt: TGTGCCAGCAGTGAAAGAACAGGGGGCTGGGCAGATACGCAGTATTTT

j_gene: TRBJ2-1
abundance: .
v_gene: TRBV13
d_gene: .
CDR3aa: CASSSLSGGTLKQFF
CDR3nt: TGTGCCAGCAGCTCCCTGTCTGGCGGGACGCTCAAGCAGTTCTTC